This is a list of T cell receptor beta chains from one sample in a study of early T cells in non-severe SARS-CoV-2 infection. Each CDR3 protein is one row after TCRdb ran MiXCR on the 5' RACE reads. The sample includes tens of thousands of distinct CDR3 sequences, more than 13% seen only once; the top ten take 9% to 10%. The sample in question was whole blood, obtained at baseline. These receptors all stem from an adult who was a healthcare worker with PCR-confirmed SARS-CoV-2 infection or an uninfected control (not recorded which). Both conserved end residues are part of each CDR3. Fields, in order: J gene, V gene, clone size, CDR3 length, D gene, CDR3 protein, CDR3 DNA. The D gene is left open where the match is weak. Size values are once, few and many counts, or a class for expanded clones, and some rows have none.

TRBJ2-7,TRBV10-3,-,14,-,CAISESDLYYEQYF,TGTGCCATCAGTGAGTCGGATCTATACTACGAGCAGTACTTC
TRBJ1-6,TRBV28,few,13,-,CASSLLGESPLHF,TGTGCCAGCAGTTTATTAGGAGAATCACCCCTCCACTTT
TRBJ1-5,TRBV7-9,-,15,TRBD1,CASSPTDRVNQPQHF,TGTGCCAGCAGCCCGACGGACAGGGTAAATCAGCCCCAGCATTTT
TRBJ2-1,TRBV19,few,15,-,CASSPRGRSYNEQFF,TGTGCCAGTAGCCCTAGGGGTAGATCCTACAATGAGCAGTTCTTC
TRBJ1-3,TRBV6-6,-,15,-,CASSRFGGAGNTIYF,TGTGCCAGCAGCCGTTTCGGGGGAGCTGGAAACACCATATATTTT
TRBJ2-7,TRBV7-6,many,12,-,CASSPQMGEQYF,TGTGCCAGCAGCCCCCAGATGGGGGAGCAGTACTTC
TRBJ2-7,TRBV24-1,-,14,-,CATSESGQGYEQYF,TGTGCCACCAGTGAGTCCGGACAAGGGTACGAGCAGTACTTC
TRBJ1-2,TRBV5-1,few,13,-,CASSLEGGYGYTF,TGCGCCAGCAGCTTGGAGGGGGGATATGGCTACACCTTC
TRBJ1-3,TRBV6-6,few,16,TRBD1,CASRDRGLLSGNTIYF,TGTGCCAGCCGGGACAGGGGGCTTCTATCTGGAAACACCATATATTTT
TRBJ2-3,TRBV2,few,15,-,CASSENPGLADTQYF,TGTGCCAGCAGTGAAAATCCGGGATTGGCAGATACGCAGTATTTT
TRBJ1-1,TRBV5-1,-,15,-,CASSKTGLRETEAFF,TGCGCCAGCAGCAAGACGGGGCTGAGGGAAACTGAAGCTTTCTTT
TRBJ2-4,TRBV6-5,-,15,TRBD1,CASSYEGTGVDIQYF,TGTGCCAGCAGTTACGAGGGGACAGGGGTTGACATTCAGTACTTC
TRBJ2-7,TRBV6-5,-,14,TRBD1,CASRARQGSYEQYF,TGTGCCAGCAGAGCCCGACAGGGGAGTTACGAGCAGTACTTC
TRBJ2-7,TRBV12-3/TRBV12-4,-,14,-,CASSLQGIVYEQYF,TGTGCCAGCAGCCTACAGGGTATAGTATACGAGCAGTACTTC
TRBJ2-2,TRBV6-6,few,19,TRBD2,CASIHGGLAGPANTGELFF,TGTGCCAGCATACACGGGGGGCTAGCGGGGCCCGCGAACACCGGGGAGCTGTTTTTT
TRBJ2-7,TRBV5-1,-,13,-,CASSLDKPLEQYF,TGCGCCAGCAGCTTGGACAAACCTTTGGAGCAGTACTTC
TRBJ1-1,TRBV6-2/TRBV6-3,few,14,-,CASSSQGPATEAFF,TGTGCCAGCAGTTCTCAGGGACCAGCCACTGAAGCTTTCTTT
TRBJ1-1,TRBV5-1,-,14,-,CASSTGGAATEAFF,TGCGCCAGCAGCACCGGGGGCGCGGCCACTGAAGCTTTCTTT
TRBJ1-2,TRBV29-1,-,12,TRBD1,CSVGDRGNGYTF,TGCAGCGTTGGGGACAGGGGAAATGGCTACACCTTC
TRBJ2-5,TRBV27,many,15,-,CASSFLSSTFQTQYF,TGTGCCAGCAGTTTTTTATCCAGTACGTTCCAGACCCAGTACTTC
TRBJ1-1,TRBV5-1,many,15,TRBD1,CASSTGQGMGTEAFF,TGCGCCAGCAGCACGGGACAGGGGATGGGCACTGAAGCTTTCTTT
TRBJ1-1,TRBV7-9,many,16,TRBD1,CASSLGTGGRGTEAFF,TGTGCCAGCAGCCTAGGGACAGGGGGCCGGGGCACTGAAGCTTTCTTT
TRBJ2-7,TRBV12-3/TRBV12-4,few,16,TRBD1,CASSTTAGTGYYEQYF,TGTGCCAGCAGTACTACGGCCGGGACAGGGTACTACGAGCAGTACTTC
TRBJ2-2,TRBV19,few,14,-,CASSIAPNTGELFF,TGTGCCAGTAGTATTGCACCGAACACCGGGGAGCTGTTTTTT
TRBJ1-1,TRBV28,-,15,-,CASSLYLGSHTEAFF,TGTGCCAGCAGTTTATATCTGGGGAGTCACACTGAAGCTTTCTTT
TRBJ2-7,TRBV18,few,14,TRBD1,CASSPAPGGYEQYF,TGTGCCAGCTCACCAGCCCCAGGGGGCTACGAGCAGTACTTC
TRBJ1-1,TRBV28,-,14,-,CASTSSSGSIEAFF,TGTGCCAGCACCTCCTCCTCGGGGTCAATTGAAGCTTTCTTT
TRBJ1-1,TRBV9,few,15,-,CASSPGTTGNTEAFF,TGTGCCAGCAGCCCGGGTACGACAGGGAACACTGAAGCTTTCTTT
TRBJ2-7,TRBV13,many,14,TRBD1,CASSPRTGGYEQYF,TGTGCCAGCAGCCCCCGGACAGGGGGTTACGAGCAGTACTTC
TRBJ2-1,TRBV7-3,many,16,-,CASSLTASASYNEQFF,TGTGCCAGCAGCTTAACGGCTAGCGCCTCCTACAATGAGCAGTTCTTC
TRBJ1-1,TRBV5-1,medium-sized,14,-,CASSRLPQDTEAFF,TGCGCCAGCAGCCGCCTCCCGCAAGACACTGAAGCTTTCTTT
TRBJ2-2,TRBV29-1,few,15,-,CSVLPQDSGSGELFF,TGCAGCGTCCTCCCCCAGGACAGCGGCAGCGGGGAGCTGTTTTTT
TRBJ1-4,TRBV6-1,few,16,TRBD1,CVSRPRTGGGYEKLFF,TGTGTCAGCAGGCCCAGGACAGGGGGCGGATATGAAAAACTGTTTTTT
TRBJ1-6,TRBV10-2,once,14,-,CASSESAGVSPLHF,TGCGCCAGCAGTGAGTCGGCGGGGGTTTCACCCCTCCACTTT
TRBJ2-2,TRBV19,few,16,TRBD1,CASTSLGQGISGELFF,TGTGCCAGTACCTCCCTCGGACAGGGGATCAGCGGGGAGCTGTTTTTT
TRBJ1-6,TRBV10-3,-,14,TRBD1,CAIGIDRANSPLHF,TGTGCCATCGGAATAGACAGGGCTAATTCACCCCTCCACTTT
TRBJ2-3,TRBV5-1,few,15,-,CASSLGGGDADTQYF,TGCGCCAGCAGCTTGGGAGGCGGGGACGCAGATACGCAGTATTTT
TRBJ2-3,TRBV12-3/TRBV12-4,-,14,-,CASGLGGAQDTQYF,TGTGCCAGCGGTCTTGGGGGGGCCCAAGATACGCAGTATTTT
TRBJ2-1,TRBV6-1,-,15,TRBD1,CASSEDRGAYNEQFF,TGTGCCAGCAGTGAAGACAGGGGCGCCTACAATGAGCAGTTCTTC
TRBJ2-1,TRBV5-1,many,14,-,CASSPLRLPNEQFF,TGCGCCAGCTCCCCTCTTCGACTACCCAATGAGCAGTTCTTC
TRBJ2-7,TRBV28,many,17,TRBD1,CASSPSPRDRGKNEQYF,TGTGCCAGCAGTCCCTCCCCCCGGGACAGGGGGAAGAACGAGCAGTACTTC
TRBJ2-2,TRBV2,few,14,-,CASSSDRNTGELFF,TGTGCCAGCAGTTCAGACAGAAACACCGGGGAGCTGTTTTTT